Presented here are 32 T cell receptor beta chains from one specimen sequenced in a study of follicular helper T cells after annual influenza vaccination. Time point denoted: 2015-2016 season, 7 days after influenza vaccination. Repertoires were generated with immunoSEQ multiplex PCR, while TCRdb's copy carries only in-frame clones and drops some. Among around 6,200 clones listed, approximately 81% were seen once. Sequencing used CXCR5- memory CD4+ T cells sorted from blood, obtained 7 days after influenza vaccination. These receptor sequences come from an adult who received the influenza vaccine.

The chain has TRBV11-2 and TRBJ2-1; no reliable D call. The V and J ends lost 0 bases and 3 bases respectively, with 12 bases between them. Germline V gene lookup returns CDR1 SGHAT and CDR2 FQNNGV. The CDR3 sequence is 16 residues long. DNA of the CDR3: TGTGCCAGCAGCTTAGAGGGCGGTCGGTTCTACAATGAGCAGTTCTTC. Translation: CASSLEGGRFYNEQFF. Drawing the rest from reference TRBV11-2 and TRBJ2-1, the complete variable domain is EAGVAQSPRYKIIEKRQSVAFWCNPISGHATLYWYQQILGQGPKLLIQFQNNGVVDDSQLPKDRFSAERLKGVDSTLKIQPAKLEDSAVYLCASSLEGGRFYNEQFFGPGTRLTVL.

In this sample, this clone turned up a few times. The rearrangement joins TRBV5-1 to TRBJ1-6, with TRBD1 matching over 8 bases. V lost 2 bases, J lost 10 bases, and 8 bases stayed unmatched. The germline V gene has CDR1 SGHRS and CDR2 YFSETQ. The CDR3 covers 15 residues. The CDR3 spells CASSFDRGGRSPLHF. The CDR3 bases are TGCGCCAGCAGCTTCGACAGGGGAGGTCGGTCACCCCTCCACTTT.

V and J are TRBV11-2 and TRBJ1-6; 7 bases fit TRBD1. The germline V gene encodes CDR1 SGHAT and CDR2 FQNNGV. J lost 6 bases, V lost 5 bases, and 4 bases had no gene match. This CDR3 has 14 amino acids. The CDR3 nucleotides read TGTGCCAGCAGCCGACAGGGTGGTAATTCACCCCTCCACTTT. This translates into CASSRQGGNSPLHF.

This sequence joins TRBV5-1 and TRBJ2-2; D is uncertain. The CDR3 totals 13 residues. The V gene's germline CDR1 is SGHRS and CDR2 YFSETQ. V was shortened by 4 bases and J by 4 bases, with 8 bases between the two germline ends. The CDR3 loop is CASSPLPTGELFF. CDR3 nucleotides: TGCGCCAGCAGCCCCCTTCCCACCGGGGAGCTGTTTTTT.

The table lists this clone with a count of one. J is TRBJ1-2 and V is TRBV6-5, with 7 bases matching TRBD1. With V trimmed by 5 bases and J by 6 bases, 9 bases remained unmatched. The CDR3 is 14 residues long. Germline assignment: CDR1 MNHEY and CDR2 SVGAGI. CDR3 in DNA: TGTGCCAGCAGTGAGGGACAGCCAATTGATGGCTACACCTTC. Translating gives CASSEGQPIDGYTF.

V is TRBV6-6 and J is TRBJ2-3, with 11 bases fitting TRBD2. The CDR3 consists of 16 residues. CDR1 is MNHNY and CDR2 is SVGAGI in the germline V gene (reference sequence). Trimming cost V 5 bases and J 5 bases; bases outside gene matches: 9. CDR3 in amino acids: CASSLPSGGLIDTQYF. The CDR3, as DNA: TGTGCCAGCAGTCTCCCTAGCGGGGGGCTTATAGATACGCAGTATTTT.

V is TRBV18 and J is TRBJ2-1, with 9 bases lining up with TRBD2. Trimming at V came to 1 base and at J to 2 bases, leaving 3 bases not matched to a gene. This CDR3 spans 16 amino acids. Germline-derived CDR1 and CDR2 are KGHSH and LQKENI. CDR3 DNA sequence: TGTGCCAGCTCACCACGGGGACTAGCAACCTACAATGAGCAGTTCTTC. Its translation: CASSPRGLATYNEQFF.

This chain links TRBV7-2 with TRBJ2-7; 9 bases fit TRBD2. The CDR3 sequence is 15 residues long. V was clipped by 0 bases and J by 7 bases; unmatched bases: 7. The germline CDR1 and CDR2 sequences are SGHTA and FQGNSA. The chain's CDR3 is CASSLAPGLAREQYF. CDR3 sequence (DNA): TGTGCCAGCAGCTTAGCGCCGGGACTAGCTAGGGAGCAGTACTTC. The whole variable domain, remainder taken from reference TRBV7-2 and TRBJ2-7, is GAGVSQSPSNKVTEKGKDVELRCDPISGHTALYWYRQSLGQGLEFLIYFQGNSAPDKSGLPSDRFSAERTGGSVSTLTIQRTQQEDSAVYLCASSLAPGLAREQYFGPGTRLTVT.

The chain carries TRBV29-1 and TRBJ2-1; the D gene is possibly TRBD2 (5 bases). Germline CDR1 and CDR2: SQVTM and ANQGSEA. The CDR3 has 13 residues. Trimming shortened V by 7 bases and J by 6 bases, and 16 bases separated the two germline ends. CDR3 coding DNA: TGCAGCGGCTTGAGGAGTCGGGGCAATGAGCAGTTCTTC. Its protein product is CSGLRSRGNEQFF.

This chain joins TRBV27 and TRBJ2-7, with D perhaps given as TRBD1 or TRBD2 (5 bases each). The CDR3 runs to 15 residues. In germline, CDR1 is MNHEY, CDR2 SMNVEV (reference sequence). With 5 bases removed from V and 6 bases from J, the gap between germline ends came to 20 bases. The CDR3 DNA reads TGTGCCAGCAGTCCTCGGGACCCGAAGGTCCTCGAGCAGTACTTC. Translation gives CASSPRDPKVLEQYF.

This chain links TRBV2 with TRBJ1-2, with 9 bases aligning to TRBD1. Trimming removed 6 bases from V and 6 bases from J; junction bases left unmatched: 5. The CDR3 loop spans 13 amino acids. From germline, CDR1 is SNHLY and CDR2 FYNNEI. The CDR3 sequence is CASRSGTGNGYTF. In DNA, the CDR3 is TGTGCCAGCAGGTCCGGGACAGGGAATGGCTACACCTTC.

The chain links TRBV5-1 to TRBJ1-6, with D possibly being TRBD1 (6 bases). The CDR3 runs to 17 residues. Trimming cost V 5 bases and J 10 bases, with 25 bases left between them. CDR1 is SGHRS, CDR2 YFSETQ, per germline. The CDR3 region has the DNA TGCGCCAGCAGTCTGAGGTCGGGGGGCAATTTAGGGTCACCCCTCCACTTT. This translates into CASSLRSGGNLGSPLHF.

With respect to this clone: A junction boundary mismatches the germline segment, possibly from a read error. The chain recombines TRBV5-7 with TRBJ1-4; D is possibly TRBD1 (5 bases). TRBV5-7 is treated as an ORF (open reading frame) with a function not yet certain. The CDR3 contains 15 residues. In DNA form, the CDR3 reads TGTGCCAGCAGCCCATCCGTCGGGGCAATACGAAAAACTGTTTTT. Its protein is CASSPSVGAIRKTVF.

The chain joins TRBV18 to TRBJ2-2, with a tentative D call TRBD1 (5 bases). CDR1 and CDR2 from the germline V gene are KGHSH and LQKENI. The CDR3 has 17 residues. Trimming pared 0 bases from V and 1 base from J, leaving 12 bases between. The CDR3 DNA reads TGTGCCAGCTCACCACCGGACAAGACGCAGAACACCGGGGAGCTGTTTTTT. Protein sequence: CASSPPDKTQNTGELFF.

V and J are TRBV30 and TRBJ1-1; unclear D gene. Germline CDR1 and CDR2: GTSNPN and SVGIG (reference sequence). This CDR3 region has 11 residues. The V gene lost 7 bases and the J gene lost 1 base, with 7 bases spanning the gap. The CDR3 nucleotides are TGTGCCTATAACACGAACACTGAAGCTTTCTTT. Its protein product is CAYNTNTEAFF.

This clone was seen once. The chain has TRBV20-1 and TRBJ1-4; no firm D call. Trimming took 5 bases from V and 4 from J, leaving 2 bases between them. Germline V gene lookup returns CDR1 DFQATT and CDR2 SNEGSKA (reference sequence). The CDR3 has 10 residues. CDR3 coding DNA: TGCAGTGCTTATAATGAAAAACTGTTTTTT. This gives the protein CSAYNEKLFF.

This sequence joins TRBV11-2 and TRBJ2-1, with 10 bases aligning to TRBD2. The ends lost 5 bases at V and 8 bases at J; junction bases unmatched: 6. Germline V gene lookup returns CDR1 SGHAT and CDR2 FQNNGV. This CDR3 spans 14 amino acids. The CDR3 DNA reads as TGTGCCAGCAGCCCACTAGCGGGGTTTGATGAGCAGTTCTTC. It translates to CASSPLAGFDEQFF.

The chain carries TRBV29-1 and TRBJ2-1; TRBD2 matches at 13 bases. The V and J ends lost 7 bases and 8 bases, in that order; junction bases with no gene match: 11. The CDR3 consists of 15 residues. In germline, CDR1 is SQVTM, CDR2 ANQGSEA. The CDR3 loop is CSAKRLAGGRDEQFF. CDR3 nucleotide sequence: TGCAGCGCTAAACGACTAGCGGGAGGAAGGGATGAGCAGTTCTTC.

V and J are TRBV28 and TRBJ2-3, with no clear D. Germline CDR1 reads MDHEN; CDR2 reads SYDVKM. This CDR3 spans 15 amino acids. Between the trimmed V and J ends, which lost 4 bases and 0 bases, there was a span of 11 bases. Here the CDR3 DNA reads TGTGCCAGCAGTTCCCCGCCGGCTAGCACAGATACGCAGTATTTT. Translation: CASSSPPASTDTQYF.

The chain has TRBV7-8 and TRBJ2-5, with 11 nucleotides matching TRBD2. Germline-derived CDR1 and CDR2 are SGHVS and FQNEAQ. The CDR3 length is 17 residues. V was pared by 5 bases and J by 1 base, with 9 bases of the junction left unmatched. The CDR3 coding sequence is TGTGCCAGCAGCACGGGACTAGCGGAGGGGGCCCAAGAGACCCAGTACTTC. Translation gives CASSTGLAEGAQETQYF.

The chain has TRBV11-2 and TRBJ2-1, with TRBD2 identical over 7 bases. This CDR3 contains 16 residues. Unmatched junction bases numbered 10, after V lost 0 bases and J lost 8 bases. Germline lookup yields CDR1 SGHAT and CDR2 FQNNGV. DNA for the CDR3: TGTGCCAGCAGCTTAGACTTAGCGACTAGCAGGCATGAGCAGTTCTTC. Translating gives CASSLDLATSRHEQFF.

The chain uses TRBV5-1 and TRBJ1-5; 8 bases match TRBD1. This CDR3 is built from 14 residues. In germline, CDR1 is SGHRS, CDR2 YFSETQ. With 2 bases clipped from V and 6 bases from J, the junction kept 4 bases outside the gene matches. CDR3 residues: CASSFGGQGQPQHF. CDR3 bases: TGCGCCAGCAGCTTCGGCGGACAGGGTCAGCCCCAGCATTTT.

The V call is TRBV11-1, the J call TRBJ1-2; D is unresolved. V lost 9 bases to trimming and J lost 1 base, with 0 bases between them. The length of the CDR3 is 9 residues. The germline V gene encodes CDR1 SGHAT and CDR2 FQDESV (reference sequence). The CDR3 region is CASNYGYTF. CDR3 bases: TGTGCCAGTAACTATGGCTACACCTTC.

As for this clone: This CDR3 is missing its conserved last phenylalanine or tryptophan, likely due to a read error. The V call is TRBV29-1, the J call TRBJ1-1; a possible D gene is TRBD1 (5 bases). Per the germline V gene, CDR1 is SQVTM and CDR2 is ANQGSEA. V lost 6 bases and J lost 1, with 12 bases in between. This CDR3 comprises 13 residues. CDR3 DNA sequence: TGCAGCGTAACGGGACGTGGGAACACTGAAGCTTTCCTT. Translating it yields CSVTGRGNTEAFL.

In nucleotides, the CDR3 is TGTGCCAGCAGCAAAGACCCAGAGTCCGGGCCCAGAGGAACCCAGTACTTC. This codes for CASSKDPESGPRGTQYF. The genes are TRBV21-1 and TRBJ2-5. TRBV21-1 is labeled a pseudogene. CDR3 length: 17 residues.

J is TRBJ2-3 and V is TRBV28; the match to TRBD2 covers 11 bases. CDR3 length: 17 residues. Germline-derived CDR1 and CDR2 are MDHEN and SYDVKM. V was clipped by 6 bases and J by 0 bases; unmatched bases: 8. The CDR3 protein is CASRRGTSGASTDTQYF. The CDR3 nucleotides are TGTGCCAGCAGGCGCGGGACTAGCGGAGCCAGCACAGATACGCAGTATTTT. The variable domain in full, completed from reference TRBV28 and TRBJ2-3, reads DVKVTQSSRYLVKRTGEKVFLECVQDMDHENMFWYRQDPGLGLRLIYFSYDVKMKEKGDIPEGYSVSREKKERFSLILESASTNQTSMYLCASRRGTSGASTDTQYFGPGTRLTVL.

CDR3 coding DNA: TGTGCCAGCAGCTTAAAAGAGGGGGACGAGCAGTACTTC. This sequence encodes CASSLKEGDEQYF. The chain combines TRBV11-3 with TRBJ2-7, with a weak D call TRBD1 (6 bases). Per germline, CDR1 SGHNT and CDR2 YENEEA. The ends were cut back, 2 bases at V and 5 bases at J, with 10 bases in the middle. The CDR3 is 13 amino acids. Together with reference TRBV11-3 and TRBJ2-7, the CDR3 gives the full variable domain: EAGVVQSPRYKIIEKKQPVAFWCNPISGHNTLYWYLQNLGQGPELLIRYENEEAVDDSQLPKDRFSAERLKGVDSTLKIQPAELGDSAVYLCASSLKEGDEQYFGPGTRLTVT.

The rearrangement joins TRBV5-1 to TRBJ2-2; D remains unclear. The CDR3 runs to 14 residues. Germline CDR1 SGHRS, CDR2 YFSETQ. V lost 4 bases and J lost 1, with 8 bases in between. The CDR3, as DNA: TGCGCCAGCAGCCCCCCCGTGAACACCGGGGAGCTGTTTTTT. It is translated as CASSPPVNTGELFF.

The rearrangement links TRBV7-2 to TRBJ2-7; 9 bases fit TRBD1. The CDR3 has 15 residues. J was trimmed by 3 bases and V by 5 bases; bases with no gene match: 8. CDR1 is SGHTA, CDR2 FQGNSA, per germline. CDR3 sequence reads: CASSLETGGGYEQYF. CDR3 DNA: TGTGCCAGCAGCCTAGAAACAGGGGGCGGCTACGAGCAGTACTTC.

The chain couples TRBV30 to TRBJ2-7, with D hard to call. The ends were cut back, 1 base at V and 0 bases at J, with 7 bases in the middle. Germline loops: CDR1 GTSNPN, CDR2 SVGIG (reference sequence). The CDR3 is 13 residues long. The CDR3 coding sequence is TGTGCCTGGAGTGAAGACAACTCCTACGAGCAGTACTTC. It specifies CAWSEDNSYEQYF.

The chain uses TRBV6-6 and TRBJ1-1; 7 nucleotides align to TRBD1. Germline V lookup: CDR1 MNHNY, CDR2 SVGAGI (reference sequence). V gave up 5 bases and J gave up 6 bases; unmatched junction bases: 9. The CDR3 contains 14 residues. The CDR3 sequence: CASSTGQVGPEAFF. The CDR3 coding sequence is TGTGCCAGCAGTACCGGACAGGTAGGGCCTGAAGCTTTCTTT.

This rearrangement joins TRBV25-1 to TRBJ2-1, with 9 bases identical to TRBD2. Germline-derived CDR1 and CDR2 are MGHDK and SYGVNS. V shed 3 bases and J 0 bases; nucleotides not matched to a gene: 6. This CDR3 contains 17 residues. The CDR3 bases are TGTGCCAGCAGTGATACGGCGGGAGGGAGCTCCTACAATGAGCAGTTCTTC. Protein: CASSDTAGGSSYNEQFF.